The present TCR beta chain was sequenced within a study of blood T cell repertoires in COVID-19. Turning to the study itself: T cells, B-cell-depleted T cells, or PBMCs supplied cDNA or gDNA.

In the original analysis: Scientists estimated how many nucleated cells there were by amplifying reference gene primers. Sequenced by immunoSEQ multiplex PCR; TCRdb stores in-frame clones only, minus some. For V, J and clone size, that table is used; D and trimming come from the DNA. The sample includes hundreds of thousands of clones, more than 70% seen only once; the top ten take 2% to 2.5%. CDR1 and CDR2 (germline): MNHEY, SMNVEV (reference sequence). The CDR3 runs to 14 residues. Trimming removed 4 bases at V and 3 bases at J, with 11 bases between. In its sample, this clone was seen once. V is TRBV27 and J is TRBJ2-3; possible D gene TRBD2, 6 bases. Material: peripheral blood. This receptor was obtained from a woman aged 40-49 years who had recovered from COVID-19. The CDR3 sequence: CASSSPLATDTQYF. CDR3 DNA sequence: TGTGCCAGCAGTTCTCCCCTAGCGACAGATACGCAGTATTTT.